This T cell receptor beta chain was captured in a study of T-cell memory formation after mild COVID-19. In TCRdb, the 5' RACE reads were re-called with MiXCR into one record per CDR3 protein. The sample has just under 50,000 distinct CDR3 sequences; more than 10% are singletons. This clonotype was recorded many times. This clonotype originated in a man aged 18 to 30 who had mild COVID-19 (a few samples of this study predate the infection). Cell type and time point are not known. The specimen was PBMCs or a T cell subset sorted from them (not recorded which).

The CDR3 DNA sequence: TGTGCCAGCAGTTACTCGACGTCCGCCAATGAGCAGTTCTTC. This gives the protein CASSYSTSANEQFF. The chain couples TRBV6-6 to TRBJ2-1, with D unresolved. V dropped 0 bases and J dropped 6 bases, with 9 bases sitting between them. This CDR3 comprises 14 residues. Germline CDR1 and CDR2: MNHNY and SVGAGI (reference sequence).